The T cell receptor (beta chain) described here comes from a study of T cells in Graves' hyperthyroidism and ophthalmopathy. As for this clonotype: The antigen remains undetermined. One base away lies a much larger clone, so this may be a sequencing read error.

The CDR3 length is 13 residues. With 2 bases removed from V and 0 bases from J, the gap between germline ends came to 5 bases. Germline V CDR1 and CDR2: MNHEY, SVGAGI. There were TCR beta CDR3 regions amplified from RNA transcripts. Researchers ran a first-round RT-PCR on the TCR CDR3 using the HTBI primer set. TCRdb redid the calling of the multiplex PCR reads with MiXCR, one entry per CDR3 protein. The repertoire has hundreds of thousands of distinct CDR3 sequences, approximately 20% of them found once; the top ten carry over 55%. The study, taken as a whole, reports: Most thyroid clonotypes expanded above 0.001 were also detected in blood. A 13 V-J model separated ophthalmopathy from stable hyperthyroidism.

Uncontrolled infection, other autoimmune disease, pregnancy and lactation each barred patients from inclusion. Clinical symptoms, serum thyroxine and TRAb, thyroid ultrasound and orbital computed tomography together formed the diagnostic basis. The receptor was derived from a man aged 30 to 39 with Graves' ophthalmopathy. Sequencing was performed on blood. The chain recombines TRBV6-5 with TRBJ2-7; no definite D call. This chain's CDR3 is CASSYGFSYEQYF. The CDR3 DNA reads as TGTGCCAGCAGTTACGGGTTCTCCTACGAGCAGTACTTC.